Listed below are T cell receptor beta chains from one sample, sequenced in a study of T cells in Graves' hyperthyroidism and ophthalmopathy. From the multiplex PCR reads, TCRdb called clonotypes with MiXCR, one entry per CDR3 protein. This table has some 320,000 distinct CDR3 sequences, 12% to 15% appearing once. Specimen: blood. The origin of the receptors is a woman in her thirties or forties with Graves' ophthalmopathy. Each CDR3 is given with its conserved first and last residue. A D gene is named only where the DNA matches it firmly. A row's size may be missing; if present it is once, few, many or a size class.

j_gene,abundance,d_gene,v_gene,CDR3aa,CDR3nt
TRBJ2-7,many,-,TRBV11-2,CASSFTQGAYEQYF,TGTGCCAGCAGCTTCACTCAGGGTGCCTACGAGCAGTACTTC
TRBJ2-7,few,-,TRBV29-1,CSVTGTLYEQYF,TGCAGCGTGACCGGGACCTTATACGAGCAGTACTTC
TRBJ1-1,many,-,TRBV6-1,CASSDGYEAFF,TGTGCCAGCAGTGACGGATACGAAGCTTTCTTT
TRBJ2-2,many,-,TRBV7-9,CASSYRVGELFF,TGTGCCAGCAGCTACAGGGTCGGGGAGCTGTTTTTT
TRBJ1-1,few,TRBD1,TRBV4-1,CASSQARTGSEAFF,TGCGCCAGCAGCCAAGCCCGGACAGGATCTGAAGCTTTCTTT
TRBJ1-6,-,-,TRBV20-1,CSASGTDNSPFHF,TGCAGTGCTAGTGGGACGGATAATTCACCCTTCCACTTT
TRBJ1-4,many,-,TRBV6-5,CASSYSDPREKLFF,TGTGCCAGCAGTTACTCTGATCCGAGGGAAAAACTGTTTTTT
TRBJ1-6,many,-,TRBV7-8,CASSLGGTNSPLHF,TGTGCCAGCAGTCTGGGGGGGACTAATTCACCCCTCCACTTT
TRBJ1-2,many,-,TRBV15,CATSRDPQANYGYTF,TGTGCCACCAGCAGAGATCCACAAGCTAACTATGGCTACACCTTC
TRBJ1-1,many,-,TRBV6-1,CASSDAGKGAFF,TGTGCCAGCAGCGACGCAGGGAAGGGGGCTTTCTTT
TRBJ1-6,many,-,TRBV28,CASQGHSITYNSPLHF,TGTGCCAGCCAGGGACACTCAATTACCTATAATTCACCCCTCCACTTT
TRBJ1-5,-,-,TRBV19,CASSTGTSRGISNQPQHF,TGTGCCAGTAGTACTGGGACATCGCGGGGGATCAGCAATCAGCCCCAGCATTTT
TRBJ2-1,few,TRBD1,TRBV10-3,CAISEAPPGQGYNEQFF,TGTGCCATCAGTGAGGCCCCTCCGGGACAGGGATACAATGAGCAGTTCTTC
TRBJ1-5,-,-,TRBV28,CASSFVQGNQPQHF,TGTGCCAGCAGTTTTGTGCAGGGCAATCAGCCCCAGCATTTT
TRBJ2-3,-,-,TRBV9,CASSGNPGVGRTDTQYF,TGTGCCAGCAGCGGCAACCCCGGGGTCGGGCGCACAGATACGCAGTATTTT
TRBJ1-5,many,-,TRBV2,CASGWARGQPQHF,TGTGCCAGCGGCTGGGCCAGGGGACAGCCCCAGCATTTT
TRBJ1-4,-,-,TRBV28,CASSLGTYSGEKLFF,TGTGCCAGCAGTCTGGGGACCTACTCGGGGGAAAAACTGTTTTTT
TRBJ2-1,many,TRBD2,TRBV2,CAILAGRKGDNEQFF,TGTGCCATCCTAGCGGGTAGGAAAGGAGACAATGAGCAGTTCTTC
TRBJ2-2,many,-,TRBV19,CATVDPGLGGELFF,TGTGCCACCGTGGATCCAGGGTTGGGCGGGGAGCTGTTTTTT
TRBJ1-6,many,-,TRBV11-2,CASSPHQDSALHF,TGTGCCAGCAGCCCTCACCAGGATTCCGCCCTCCACTTT
TRBJ2-7,many,-,TRBV29-1,CSVRVGPYEQYF,TGCAGCGTTAGGGTCGGACCTTACGAGCAGTACTTC
TRBJ1-3,few,-,TRBV10-3,CAISDSATSSGNTIYF,TGTGCCATCAGTGATTCCGCGACTTCCTCTGGAAACACCATATATTTT
TRBJ1-1,many,TRBD1,TRBV20-1,CSARRQGGAEAFF,TGCAGTGCTAGAAGACAGGGGGGTGCTGAAGCTTTCTTT
TRBJ1-5,few,-,TRBV25-1,CASRRAGDNQPQHF,TGTGCCAGCCGGAGGGCGGGGGACAATCAGCCCCAGCATTTT
TRBJ2-5,many,-,TRBV12-3/TRBV12-4,CASSFRTRAEGQYF,TGTGCCAGCAGTTTCCGGACCCGGGCTGAGGGACAGTACTTC
TRBJ2-2,-,TRBD2,TRBV19,CASSIVSSGFANTGELFF,TGTGCCAGTAGTATAGTCTCTAGCGGGTTCGCGAACACCGGGGAGCTGTTTTTT
TRBJ2-7,many,TRBD2,TRBV27,CASSKVGTSRYEQYF,TGTGCCAGCAGCAAAGTCGGGACTAGCCGGTACGAGCAGTACTTC
TRBJ2-2,few,TRBD2,TRBV3-1,CASSQLAGGPNTGELFF,TGTGCCAGCAGCCAGTTAGCGGGAGGGCCGAACACCGGGGAGCTGTTTTTT
TRBJ2-3,many,-,TRBV28,CASRSSTDTQYF,TGTGCCAGCAGGAGTAGCACAGATACGCAGTATTTT
TRBJ1-2,many,TRBD1,TRBV28,CASSSSYRGGNYGYTF,TGTGCCAGCAGTTCCTCTTACAGGGGGGGTAACTATGGCTACACCTTC
TRBJ2-7,-,-,TRBV20-1,CSARRDSPYEQYF,TGCAGTGCCCGACGGGACTCCCCCTACGAGCAGTACTTC
TRBJ1-1,many,-,TRBV3-1,CASSQEWTANTEAFF,TGTGCCAGCAGCCAAGAGTGGACAGCGAACACTGAAGCTTTCTTT
TRBJ2-7,few,-,TRBV3-1,CASSLSGATYEQYF,TGTGCCAGCAGCCTCTCAGGGGCTACCTACGAGCAGTACTTC
TRBJ2-7,many,TRBD2,TRBV29-1,CSVRGGPSYEQYF,TGCAGCGTTCGCGGGGGGCCCTCCTACGAGCAGTACTTC
TRBJ2-1,-,TRBD1,TRBV28,CASSSGTGSYNEQSF,TGTGCCAGCAGTTCGGGGACAGGCTCCTACAATGAGCAGTCCTTC
TRBJ2-1,-,TRBD2,TRBV28,CASSLARRGGYSGQFF,TGTGCCAGCAGTTTAGCGCGGCGGGGGGGGTATAGTGGACAGTTCTTC
TRBJ2-6,few,-,TRBV6-1,CASRYHSGANVLTF,TGTGCCAGCAGGTATCACTCTGGGGCCAACGTCCTGACTTTC
TRBJ1-1,-,TRBD1,TRBV4-1,CASGQGSGAFF,TGCGCCAGCGGACAGGGCAGTGGAGCTTTCTTT
TRBJ2-1,-,-,TRBV4-1,CASSQPGRGDNEQFF,TGCGCCAGCAGCCAACCTGGTCGCGGCGACAATGAGCAGTTCTTC
TRBJ2-3,few,TRBD1,TRBV5-1,CASSLGGQAFGTDTQYF,TGCGCCAGCAGCTTGGGAGGACAGGCGTTCGGCACAGATACGCAGTATTTT
TRBJ2-7,many,TRBD1,TRBV6-1,CASSPPPQGVVYEQYF,TGTGCCAGCAGTCCCCCCCCCCAGGGGGTGGTCTACGAGCAGTACTTC
TRBJ1-5,many,TRBD1,TRBV20-1,CSARQHSGQIFNQPQHF,TGCAGTGCTAGACAACATTCGGGACAGATATTCAATCAGCCCCAGCATTTT
TRBJ2-4,many,-,TRBV11-2,CASSLDGGYRAKNIQYF,TGTGCCAGCAGCTTAGATGGGGGGTATCGGGCCAAAAACATTCAGTACTTC
TRBJ2-5,many,-,TRBV6-1,CASRDGGAVAETQYF,TGTGCCAGCCGTGATGGTGGCGCCGTTGCAGAGACCCAGTACTTC